Listed below are T cell receptor beta chains from one sample, sequenced in a study of cytomegalovirus exposure and HLA in healthy donors. The assay was immunoSEQ multiplex PCR, and TCRdb's table has in-frame clones only and misses some. The sample lists about 120,000 clones; 70% to 80% were seen once. The sequenced material came from PBMCs. These receptors were taken from a middle-aged woman in good health and CMV-seropositive. Both conserved end residues are part of each CDR3. Fields, in order: clone size, J gene, V gene, D gene, CDR3 DNA, CDR3 protein. The D gene is left open where the match is weak. Clone size is stated in some rows and not others, as once, few, many or a class when expanded.

clone size: .
J gene: TRBJ2-1
V gene: TRBV10-3
D gene: .
CDR3 DNA: TGTGCCATCAGCGTGGGAGGGGGGATCAATGAGCAGTTCTTC
CDR3 protein: CAISVGGGINEQFF

clone size: .
J gene: TRBJ1-2
V gene: TRBV5-1
D gene: TRBD1
CDR3 DNA: TGCGCCAGCAGCGCCAACAGACAGGGGAACTATGGCTACACCTTC
CDR3 protein: CASSANRQGNYGYTF

clone size: .
J gene: TRBJ1-4
V gene: TRBV11-2
D gene: .
CDR3 DNA: TGTGCCAGCAGCTTGGCCGGGTACAATGATGAAAAACTGTTTTTT
CDR3 protein: CASSLAGYNDEKLFF

clone size: .
J gene: TRBJ1-2
V gene: TRBV7-8
D gene: TRBD1
CDR3 DNA: TGTGCCAGCAGTCCCCAGGGACAGAGACATGGCTACACCTTC
CDR3 protein: CASSPQGQRHGYTF

clone size: .
J gene: TRBJ1-4
V gene: TRBV5-6
D gene: TRBD1
CDR3 DNA: TGTGCCAGCAGCTTTCAGGGGGCTGATGAAAAACTGTTTTTT
CDR3 protein: CASSFQGADEKLFF

clone size: once
J gene: TRBJ2-1
V gene: TRBV19
D gene: TRBD2
CDR3 DNA: TGTGCCAGTAGCAGACCAGCGGGAATTTCCTACAATGAGCAGTTCTTC
CDR3 protein: CASSRPAGISYNEQFF

clone size: .
J gene: TRBJ2-7
V gene: TRBV10-1
D gene: .
CDR3 DNA: TGCGCCAGCAGAACAGGGAGCTCCTACGAGCAGTACTTC
CDR3 protein: CASRTGSSYEQYF

clone size: .
J gene: TRBJ2-7
V gene: TRBV6-1
D gene: TRBD2
CDR3 DNA: TGTGCCAGCGGGGGACTAGCGGTCTATGAGCAGTACTTC
CDR3 protein: CASGGLAVYEQYF

clone size: .
J gene: TRBJ1-2
V gene: TRBV7-2
D gene: TRBD1
CDR3 DNA: TGTGCCAGCAGCCCGGGGACAGGGGGCCGTGGCTACACCTTC
CDR3 protein: CASSPGTGGRGYTF

clone size: .
J gene: TRBJ2-7
V gene: TRBV13
D gene: TRBD2
CDR3 DNA: TGTGCCAGCGGCATTCTAGCGGGGGGGCCCAACGAGCAGTACTTC
CDR3 protein: CASGILAGGPNEQYF

clone size: .
J gene: TRBJ1-2
V gene: TRBV19
D gene: TRBD1
CDR3 DNA: TGTGCCAGTAGACCTAGACAGGGGGCTGACTATGGCTACACCTTC
CDR3 protein: CASRPRQGADYGYTF

clone size: .
J gene: TRBJ2-5
V gene: TRBV7-3
D gene: TRBD2
CDR3 DNA: TGTGCCAGCAGCTTAGCAGGAGCGGGAGGGGAGACCCAGTACTTC
CDR3 protein: CASSLAGAGGETQYF

clone size: .
J gene: TRBJ2-7
V gene: TRBV5-1
D gene: .
CDR3 DNA: TGCGCCAGCAGCTTGGCGAGCGGTTCCTACGAGCAGTACTTC
CDR3 protein: CASSLASGSYEQYF

clone size: .
J gene: TRBJ1-1
V gene: TRBV7-2
D gene: TRBD1
CDR3 DNA: TGTGCCAGCAGCCCAGTGGGACAGGGTGAAGCTTTCTTT
CDR3 protein: CASSPVGQGEAFF

clone size: .
J gene: TRBJ1-3
V gene: TRBV5-1
D gene: TRBD1
CDR3 DNA: TGCGCCAGCAGTACTCGGACAGGGGCCCCCGGAAACACCATATATTTT
CDR3 protein: CASSTRTGAPGNTIYF

clone size: once
J gene: TRBJ2-3
V gene: TRBV6-5
D gene: .
CDR3 DNA: TGTGCCAGCACCGAGGGAGGTCATGCAGATACGCAGTATTTT
CDR3 protein: CASTEGGHADTQYF

clone size: .
J gene: TRBJ2-7
V gene: TRBV11-3
D gene: TRBD2
CDR3 DNA: TGTGCCAGCAGCCGCCGGACTAGCGGGAGCTACGAGCAGTACTTC
CDR3 protein: CASSRRTSGSYEQYF

clone size: .
J gene: TRBJ2-5
V gene: TRBV14
D gene: TRBD2
CDR3 DNA: TGTGCCAGCAGCCAAGAGCGGGGGGCAATCCAAGAGACCCAGTACTTC
CDR3 protein: CASSQERGAIQETQYF

clone size: .
J gene: TRBJ1-1
V gene: TRBV11-3
D gene: .
CDR3 DNA: TGTGCCAGCAGCTTTGGGCAGGGGTTCGCGAACACTGAAGCTTTCTTT
CDR3 protein: CASSFGQGFANTEAFF

clone size: .
J gene: TRBJ1-2
V gene: TRBV4-1
D gene: TRBD1
CDR3 DNA: TGCGCCAGCAGCCAAAAGGGGGCGGATGGCTACACCTTC
CDR3 protein: CASSQKGADGYTF

clone size: few
J gene: TRBJ1-4
V gene: TRBV25-1
D gene: .
CDR3 DNA: TGTGCCAGCAGTAAAAACAGGCGGAATGAAAAACTGTTTTTT
CDR3 protein: CASSKNRRNEKLFF

clone size: once
J gene: TRBJ2-1
V gene: TRBV9
D gene: TRBD2
CDR3 DNA: TGTGCCAGCAGCGCCCCGACTAGCGGGGGGGCCTCCTACAATGAGCAGTTCTTC
CDR3 protein: CASSAPTSGGASYNEQFF

clone size: .
J gene: TRBJ1-6
V gene: TRBV27
D gene: .
CDR3 DNA: TGTGCCAGCAGTTTAGCGACAGAACGTAATTCACCCCTCCACTTT
CDR3 protein: CASSLATERNSPLHF

clone size: .
J gene: TRBJ2-2
V gene: TRBV7-6
D gene: TRBD1
CDR3 DNA: TGTGCCAGCAGCGGTCCGGGACAGGGGTACACCGGGGAGCTGTTTTTT
CDR3 protein: CASSGPGQGYTGELFF

clone size: .
J gene: TRBJ1-2
V gene: TRBV19
D gene: .
CDR3 DNA: TGTGCCAGTAGTAAAGGAGGGGCTTTCTCCTATGGCTACACCTTC
CDR3 protein: CASSKGGAFSYGYTF

clone size: .
J gene: TRBJ1-6
V gene: TRBV2
D gene: .
CDR3 DNA: TGTGCCAGCAGTGAGGCAGGGGCTAATTCACCCCTCCACTTT
CDR3 protein: CASSEAGANSPLHF

clone size: .
J gene: TRBJ2-5
V gene: TRBV29-1
D gene: TRBD2
CDR3 DNA: TGCAGCGTTGTGGGGGGGGATGAGACCCAGTACTTC
CDR3 protein: CSVVGGDETQYF

clone size: .
J gene: TRBJ2-5
V gene: TRBV30
D gene: .
CDR3 DNA: TGTGCCTGGAGTCTGTCCCAGGAGACCCAGTACTTC
CDR3 protein: CAWSLSQETQYF

clone size: .
J gene: TRBJ2-3
V gene: TRBV9
D gene: .
CDR3 DNA: TGTGCCAGCAGCGTAAGGGGGGGATCTAGCACAGATACGCAGTATTTT
CDR3 protein: CASSVRGGSSTDTQYF

clone size: .
J gene: TRBJ1-2
V gene: TRBV7-8
D gene: .
CDR3 DNA: TGTGCCAGCAGCTTAGCGCCCCCGGGGTATGGCTACACCTTC
CDR3 protein: CASSLAPPGYGYTF

clone size: few
J gene: TRBJ1-6
V gene: TRBV5-1
D gene: .
CDR3 DNA: TGCGCCAGCAGCTTGGAAGGGGGACGGTCACCCCTCCACTTT
CDR3 protein: CASSLEGGRSPLHF